Each of the 16 T cell receptor beta chains below was sequenced from the same sample in a study of T-cell memory formation after mild COVID-19. TCRdb ran MiXCR on the 5' RACE reads and lists one entry per CDR3 protein. The sample shows 190,000 or so distinct CDR3 sequences, 10% to 13% of them seen only once. Sequenced sample: PBMCs or a T cell subset sorted from them (not recorded which). These receptors were obtained from a young man who had mild COVID-19 (a few samples of this study predate the infection). Cell type and time point are not known.

The CDR3 DNA follows: TGTGCCAGCAGCTTCGGGAGCGGGGGAGAGACCCAGTACTTC. This encodes CASSFGSGGETQYF. The chain uses TRBV9 and TRBJ2-5; 8 bases match TRBD2. The V segment lost 4 bases and the J segment 4 bases; nucleotides outside the gene matches: 6. The CDR3 has 14 amino acids. Germline V lookup: CDR1 SGDLS, CDR2 YYNGEE.

This clonotype was detected only a few times. The chain carries TRBV11-2 and TRBJ2-5; perhaps TRBD2 as D (6 bases). Trimming took 5 bases from V and 1 from J, leaving 14 bases between them. The CDR3 spans 15 residues. Germline V lookup: CDR1 SGHAT, CDR2 FQNNGV. For the CDR3, the DNA is TGTGCCAGCAGCGCCGGGACTGCAGTCCAAGAGACCCAGTACTTC. It translates to CASSAGTAVQETQYF.

This clonotype came up a few times. The chain combines TRBV28 with TRBJ2-5; D gene unclear. This CDR3 is built from 9 residues. From germline, CDR1 is MDHEN and CDR2 SYDVKM. The V end lost 8 bases, the J end lost 10 bases, and 8 bases lay between the germline ends. This CDR3 reads CASGPDQYF. In nucleotides, the CDR3 is TGTGCCAGCGGCCCCGACCAGTACTTC.

This chain joins TRBV5-4 and TRBJ2-3; perhaps TRBD2 as D (7 bases). From germline, CDR1 is SGHNT and CDR2 YYREEE (reference sequence). CDR3 length: 15 residues. The ends were cut back, 3 bases at V and 5 bases at J, with 16 bases in the middle. This CDR3 is CASSSAGGARDTQYF. CDR3 DNA sequence: TGTGCCAGCAGCTCCGCTGGGGGGGCTAGAGATACGCAGTATTTT. Based on the CDR3 plus reference TRBV5-4 and TRBJ2-3, the full variable domain is ETGVTQSPTHLIKTRGQQVTLRCSSQSGHNTVSWYQQALGQGPQFIFQYYREEENGRGNFPPRFSGLQFPNYSSELNVNALELDDSALYLCASSSAGGARDTQYFGPGTRLTVL.

This clonotype occurred a few times. This sequence joins TRBV28 and TRBJ1-5, with unresolved D. Germline values: CDR1 MDHEN, CDR2 SYDVKM. The V gene lost 3 bases and the J gene lost 6 bases, with 6 bases spanning the gap. The CDR3 sequence is 12 residues long. CDR3 residues: CASSFRVQPQHF. CDR3 nucleotide sequence: TGTGCCAGCAGTTTTCGGGTTCAGCCCCAGCATTTT. The complete variable domain, with remaining parts taken from reference TRBV28 and TRBJ1-5, reads DVKVTQSSRYLVKRTGEKVFLECVQDMDHENMFWYRQDPGLGLRLIYFSYDVKMKEKGDIPEGYSVSREKKERFSLILESASTNQTSMYLCASSFRVQPQHFGDGTRLSIL.

This chain joins TRBV10-2 and TRBJ2-3; D is tentatively TRBD1 or TRBD2 (5 bases each). Germline CDR1 WSHSY, CDR2 SAAADI. There are 16 residues in the CDR3. The V and J ends lost 4 bases and 2 bases respectively, with 16 bases between them. The CDR3 region has the DNA TGCGCCAGCAGTGGCCGGGGCCGCCAACCCACAGATACGCAGTATTTT. It yields the protein CASSGRGRQPTDTQYF.

This chain joins TRBV29-1 and TRBJ2-1; D may be TRBD2 (7 bases). V lost 8 bases to trimming and J lost 7 bases, with 15 bases between them. Germline-derived CDR1 and CDR2 are SQVTM and ANQGSEA. The CDR3 totals 12 residues. The CDR3 sequence is CSTGGGGNEQFF. In DNA, the CDR3 is TGCAGCACTGGGGGCGGGGGAAATGAGCAGTTCTTC.

This clonotype was detected a few times. The CDR3 spells CASSFKAGTFSSTDTQYF. CDR3 in DNA: TGTGCCAGCAGCTTTAAGGCAGGGACGTTTTCTTCCACAGATACGCAGTATTTT. The rearrangement joins TRBV7-2 to TRBJ2-3; D is possibly TRBD1 or TRBD2 (5 bases each). Germline assignment: CDR1 SGHTA and CDR2 FQGNSA. The CDR3 length is 18 residues. V was pared by 3 bases and J by 2 bases, with 21 bases between.

The chain joins TRBV6-1 to TRBJ1-1; D gene ambiguous. Trimming pared 8 bases from V and 1 base from J, leaving 11 bases between. This CDR3 comprises 13 residues. CDR1 and CDR2 (germline): MNHNS, SASEGT. The CDR3 DNA reads TGTGCCAGCGGGTCCCTGAGGAACACTGAAGCTTTCTTT. It yields the protein CASGSLRNTEAFF.

This chain connects TRBV7-9 to TRBJ2-1; 8 bases fit TRBD1. Germline lookup yields CDR1 SEHNR and CDR2 FQNEAQ (reference sequence). V shed 11 bases, J shed 6 bases, and the junction held 9 bases outside the gene matches. The CDR3 runs 13 residues. CDR3 protein: CAGGQGLFNEQFF. The DNA of the CDR3 is TGTGCCGGCGGACAGGGACTCTTCAATGAGCAGTTCTTC.

In this sample, this clonotype turned up once. The chain is built from TRBV5-6 and TRBJ2-5; D unclear. The CDR3 totals 14 residues. The V gene's germline CDR1 is SGHDT and CDR2 YYEEEE. V was cut by 5 bases and J by 4 bases, with 15 bases left in between. This CDR3 reads CASRNYKVRETQYF. CDR3 sequence (DNA): TGTGCCAGCAGAAATTATAAAGTGCGAGAGACCCAGTACTTC.

The chain is built from TRBV6-1 and TRBJ2-7; unclear D gene. The CDR3 has 14 residues. Germline V gene lookup returns CDR1 MNHNS and CDR2 SASEGT. Trimming removed 2 bases from V and 6 bases from J, with 14 bases in between. In nucleotides, the CDR3 is TGTGCCAGCAGTGAATCTAGGACGCTGGGCGAGCAGTACTTC. This codes for CASSESRTLGEQYF.

This clonotype was counted many times. The CDR3 region has the DNA TGTGCCAGCAGTTACTCGATCCCAGGATCCCCTATTAGCGGTACGCAGTATTTT. It translates to CASSYSIPGSPISGTQYF. The chain employs TRBV6-5 and TRBJ2-3; weak D call: TRBD2 (6 bases). The V gene lost 0 bases and the J gene lost 8 bases, with 24 bases spanning the gap. The CDR3 is made up of 18 amino acids. Looked up from germline, CDR1 is MNHEY and CDR2 is SVGAGI.

This clonotype occurred a few times. V usage is TRBV18 and J usage is TRBJ1-2; unclear D gene. This CDR3 is 15 amino acids long. V lost 5 bases and J lost 1, with 14 bases in between. Germline V CDR1 and CDR2: KGHSH, LQKENI. CDR3 in amino acids: CASSVYDGGNYGYTF. The CDR3 DNA reads TGTGCCAGCTCAGTCTACGACGGAGGTAACTATGGCTACACCTTC.

V gene TRBV5-8 combines with J gene TRBJ2-2; possible D gene TRBD1, 5 bases. Germline values: CDR1 SGHTS, CDR2 YDEGEE. Trimming stripped 3 bases from V and 0 bases from J, with 12 bases between. The CDR3 loop spans 16 amino acids. The CDR3 region has the DNA TGTGCCAGCAGCTCCCGGACATATGCGAACACCGGGGAGCTGTTTTTT. Its protein product is CASSSRTYANTGELFF.

This clonotype occurred many times. V gene TRBV7-9 combines with J gene TRBJ1-1; D not certain. The V and J ends lost 3 bases and 1 base respectively, with 9 bases between them. The germline CDR1 and CDR2 sequences are SEHNR and FQNEAQ (reference sequence). The CDR3 is 14 residues long. CDR3 sequence reads: CASSFEGKNTEAFF. For the CDR3, the DNA is TGTGCCAGCAGCTTTGAAGGAAAGAACACTGAAGCTTTCTTT.